The sequence of this T cell receptor (beta chain) was determined in a study of CD8 T cells in ankylosing spondylitis. Study results and limitations: A subset of motif variants has previously been described in the synovial fluid and blood of reactive arthritis. Disease-linked clones bore a CD8+ phenotype and were relatively rare in peripheral blood.

The trim removed 5 bases at V and 2 bases at J, leaving 3 bases unmatched. CDR1 and CDR2 (germline): SGHTA, FQGTGA. CDR3 length: 15 amino acids. 5'-RACE, quantitative and with molecular barcodes, yielded the TCR beta libraries. TCRdb processed the 5' RACE reads anew with MiXCR; each CDR3 protein has one entry. The sample has under 300,000 distinct CDR3 sequences, over 8.5% seen once; the top ten hold roughly 6.8%. About this clonotype itself: The antigen is undetermined.

This sequence originates from a male donor with ankylosing spondylitis or in good health (not recorded which). Sequenced material: blood, either unsorted or a sorted T cell fraction (not recorded which). The chain recombines TRBV7-3 with TRBJ2-3, with 11 bases fitting TRBD2. DNA of the CDR3: TGTGCCAGCAGCCAGGGACTAGCGGTCACAGATACGCAGTATTTT. Amino acid sequence: CASSQGLAVTDTQYF.